This T cell receptor beta chain was sequenced for a study of T cell responses to AZD1222 COVID-19 vaccine. Study results and limitations: Compared with day 0, the breadth and depth of the Spike-specific TCR repertoire rose significantly after two doses of AZD1222. Donors were largely white British and mainly female; clonal diversity was possibly underestimated.

Germline loops: CDR1 KGHSH, CDR2 LQKENI. There are 16 residues in the CDR3. V was pared by 4 bases and J by 0 bases, with 13 bases between. Measured with immunoSEQ multiplex PCR; TCRdb has only the in-frame clones, and not every one. The table lists 92,000 or so clones, approximately 91% of them singletons. Remarks on this clone: Its antigen remains unknown.

Combined were second doses at about 4 or about 12 weeks. The genes are TRBV18 and TRBJ1-3; maybe TRBD1 (5 bases). Sequenced material: peripheral blood, taken 28 days after the second AZD1222 dose. This receptor was obtained from an adult who received the AZD1222 COVID-19 vaccine. The CDR3: CASSRAGPFSGNTIYF. The CDR3 DNA sequence: TGTGCCAGCTCACGGGCGGGACCTTTCTCTGGAAACACCATATATTTT.